Detailed here is one T cell receptor (beta chain). Its antigen is unknown. Germline CDR1 MDHEN, CDR2 SYDVKM. Trimming removed 6 bases from V and 1 base from J, with 15 bases in between. This CDR3 is 15 amino acids long. The material for each subset, its genomic DNA, was split evenly across several immunoSEQ plates. Repertoires were generated with immunoSEQ multiplex PCR, while TCRdb's copy carries only in-frame clones and drops some. The data hold 850,000 to 1,100,000 clones, with roughly 80% observed a single time. The sample originates from a study of shared clonotypes between healthy human individuals. Findings of the study overall: Inspection by rarefaction showed sorted-subset sequencing to be incomplete despite large depth.

Sequencing input: memory CD4+ T cells from PBMCs. Indicated subset: CD45RA-negative fraction. This TCR was recovered from a man younger than 35 in good health. Some clones in this sample may be carry-over from other donors' samples. The chain employs TRBV28 and TRBJ1-1; weak D call: TRBD1 (6 bases). For the CDR3, the DNA is TGTGCCAGCAGCCCACCGGGACACGGGAACACTGAAGCTTTCTTT. Translation gives CASSPPGHGNTEAFF.